This TCR beta chain was sequenced in a study of blood T cell repertoires in COVID-19. The repertoire was sequenced with immunoSEQ multiplex PCR; TCRdb's copy has only in-frame clones and lacks some. The table has under 120,000 clones, 85% to 90% seen once. This CDR3 region has 13 residues. V shed 4 bases and J shed 0 bases, with 7 bases lying between them. Germline V gene sequence: CDR1 SGHAT, CDR2 FQNNGV. This TCR was recovered from a woman aged 80 or older with acute or convalescent COVID-19. The J gene is TRBJ2-7, the V gene TRBV11-2; D unresolved. The sample comprised peripheral blood. CDR3 nucleotides: TGTGCCAGCAGCTCAGGCCTCTCCTACGAGCAGTACTTC. It is translated as CASSSGLSYEQYF.